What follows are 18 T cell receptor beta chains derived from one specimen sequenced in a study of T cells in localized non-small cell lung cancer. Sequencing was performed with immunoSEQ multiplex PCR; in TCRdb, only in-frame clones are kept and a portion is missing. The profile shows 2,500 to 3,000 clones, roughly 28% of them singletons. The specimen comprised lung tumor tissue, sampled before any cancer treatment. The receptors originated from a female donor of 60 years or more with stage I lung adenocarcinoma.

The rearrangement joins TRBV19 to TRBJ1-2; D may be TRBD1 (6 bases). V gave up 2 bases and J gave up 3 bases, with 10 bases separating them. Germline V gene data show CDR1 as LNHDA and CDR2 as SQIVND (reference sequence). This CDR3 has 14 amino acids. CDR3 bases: TGTGCCAGTAGTATACCCGGGGGCGACTATGGCTACACCTTC. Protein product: CASSIPGGDYGYTF.

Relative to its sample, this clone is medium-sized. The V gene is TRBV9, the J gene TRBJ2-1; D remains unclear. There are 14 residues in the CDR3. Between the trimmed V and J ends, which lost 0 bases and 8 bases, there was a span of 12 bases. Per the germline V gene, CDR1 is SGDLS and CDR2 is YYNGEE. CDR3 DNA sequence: TGTGCCAGCAGCGTAGCGACCAATCCCGATGAGCAGTTCTTC. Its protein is CASSVATNPDEQFF.

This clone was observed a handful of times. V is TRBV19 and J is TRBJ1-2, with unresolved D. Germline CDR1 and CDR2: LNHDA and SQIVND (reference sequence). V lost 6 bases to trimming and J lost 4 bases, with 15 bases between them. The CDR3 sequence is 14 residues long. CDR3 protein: CASRTVPSGYGYTF. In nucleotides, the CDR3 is TGTGCCAGTAGGACTGTACCCTCGGGCTATGGCTACACCTTC.

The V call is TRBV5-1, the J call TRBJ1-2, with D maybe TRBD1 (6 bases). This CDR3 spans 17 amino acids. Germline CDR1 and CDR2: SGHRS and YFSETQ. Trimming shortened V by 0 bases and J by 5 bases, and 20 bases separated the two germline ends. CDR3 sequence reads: CASSLGQAGGDRYGYTF. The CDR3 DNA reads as TGCGCCAGCAGCTTGGGACAGGCAGGAGGAGATCGTTATGGCTACACCTTC.

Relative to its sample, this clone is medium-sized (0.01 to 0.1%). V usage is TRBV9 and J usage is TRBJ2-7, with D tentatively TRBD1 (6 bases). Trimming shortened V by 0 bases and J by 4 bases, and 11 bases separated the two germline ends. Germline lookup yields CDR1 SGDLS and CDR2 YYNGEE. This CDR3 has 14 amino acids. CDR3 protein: CASSVGVGAYEQYV. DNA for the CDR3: TGTGCCAGCAGCGTAGGCGTGGGGGCATACGAGCAGTACGTC.

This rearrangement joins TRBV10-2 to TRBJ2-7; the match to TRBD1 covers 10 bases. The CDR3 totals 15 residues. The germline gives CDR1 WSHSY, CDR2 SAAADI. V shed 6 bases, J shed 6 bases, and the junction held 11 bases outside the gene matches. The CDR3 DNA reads TGCGCCAGCAGGAAGGACAGGGGGGGGTCGGCCGAGCAGTACGTC. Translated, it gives CASRKDRGGSAEQYV.

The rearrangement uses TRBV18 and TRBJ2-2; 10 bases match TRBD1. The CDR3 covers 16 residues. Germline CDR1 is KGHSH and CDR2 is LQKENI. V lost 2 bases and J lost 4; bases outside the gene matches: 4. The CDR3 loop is CASSPTGQGGTGELFF. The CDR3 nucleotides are TGTGCCAGCTCACCAACCGGACAGGGGGGCACCGGGGAGCTGTTTTTT.

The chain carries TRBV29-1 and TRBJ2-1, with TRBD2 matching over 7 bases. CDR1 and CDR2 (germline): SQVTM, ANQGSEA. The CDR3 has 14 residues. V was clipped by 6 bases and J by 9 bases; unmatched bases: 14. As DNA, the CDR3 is TGCAGCGTCATGGGGGGGATCAGGCGACTTGAGCAGTTCTTC. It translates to CSVMGGIRRLEQFF.

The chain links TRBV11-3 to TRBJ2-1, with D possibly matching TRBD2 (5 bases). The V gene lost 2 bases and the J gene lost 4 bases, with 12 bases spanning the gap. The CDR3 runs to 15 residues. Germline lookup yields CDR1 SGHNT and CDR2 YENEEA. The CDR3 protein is CASSLTASNYNEQFF. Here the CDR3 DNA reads TGTGCCAGCAGCTTAACGGCTAGCAATTACAATGAGCAGTTCTTC.

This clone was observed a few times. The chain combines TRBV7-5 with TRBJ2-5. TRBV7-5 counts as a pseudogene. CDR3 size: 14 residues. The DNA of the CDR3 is TGTGCCAGCAGCTTAACGTCTTATGGAGAGACCCAGTACTTC. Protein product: CASSLTSYGETQYF.

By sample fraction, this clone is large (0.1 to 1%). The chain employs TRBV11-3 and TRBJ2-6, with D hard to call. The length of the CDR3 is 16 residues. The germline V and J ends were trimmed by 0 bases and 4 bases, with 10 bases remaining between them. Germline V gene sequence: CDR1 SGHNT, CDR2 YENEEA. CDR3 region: CASSLDGGHGANVLTF. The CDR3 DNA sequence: TGTGCCAGCAGCTTAGATGGTGGGCACGGGGCCAACGTCCTGACTTTC.

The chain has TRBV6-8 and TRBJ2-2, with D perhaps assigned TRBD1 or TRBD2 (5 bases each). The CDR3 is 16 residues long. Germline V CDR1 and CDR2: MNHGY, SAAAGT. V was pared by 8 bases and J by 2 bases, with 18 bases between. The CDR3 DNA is TGTGCCAGCGCCCAAGGCCGAGGGGCTAACACCGGGGAGCTGTTTTTT. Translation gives CASAQGRGANTGELFF.

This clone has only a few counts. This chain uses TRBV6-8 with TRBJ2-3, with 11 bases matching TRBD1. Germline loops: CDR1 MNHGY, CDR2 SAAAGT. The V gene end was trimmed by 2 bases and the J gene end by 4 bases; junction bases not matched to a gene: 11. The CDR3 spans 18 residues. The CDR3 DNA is TGTGCCAGCAGTTACGGGAGGACAGGGGGCAGGAGCGCAGATACGCAGTATTTT. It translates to CASSYGRTGGRSADTQYF.

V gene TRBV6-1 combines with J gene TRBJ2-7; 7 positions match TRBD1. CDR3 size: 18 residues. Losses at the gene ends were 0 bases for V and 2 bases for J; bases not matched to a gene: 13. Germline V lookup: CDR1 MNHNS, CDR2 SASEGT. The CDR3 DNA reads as TGTGCCAGCAGTGAAGCGCTTCCTGGTGGGACAGACCCCTACGAGCAGTACGTC. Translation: CASSEALPGGTDPYEQYV.

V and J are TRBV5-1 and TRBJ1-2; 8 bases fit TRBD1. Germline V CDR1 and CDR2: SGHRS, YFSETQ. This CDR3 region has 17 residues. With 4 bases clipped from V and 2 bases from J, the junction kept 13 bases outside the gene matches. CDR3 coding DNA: TGCGCCAGCAGCACGGGTATAGGACAGGGAGGAAACTATGGCTACACCTTC. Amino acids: CASSTGIGQGGNYGYTF.

The DNA of the CDR3 is TGCGCCAGCAGCTTGTGGGGGTCGGTGGACACTGAAGCTTTCTTT. Translating it yields CASSLWGSVDTEAFF. The rearrangement links TRBV5-1 to TRBJ1-1; maybe TRBD1 (5 bases). CDR3 length equals 15 residues. CDR1 is SGHRS and CDR2 is YFSETQ in the germline V gene. Trimming took off 1 base at V and 3 bases at J, with 13 bases between the two ends.

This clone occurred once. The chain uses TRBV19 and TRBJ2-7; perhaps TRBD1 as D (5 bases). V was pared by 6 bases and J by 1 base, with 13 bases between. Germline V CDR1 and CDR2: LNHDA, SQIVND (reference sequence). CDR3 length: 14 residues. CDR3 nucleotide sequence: TGTGCCAGTAGCGCAGGGATTGAGTCCTACGAGCAGTACGTC. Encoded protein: CASSAGIESYEQYV.

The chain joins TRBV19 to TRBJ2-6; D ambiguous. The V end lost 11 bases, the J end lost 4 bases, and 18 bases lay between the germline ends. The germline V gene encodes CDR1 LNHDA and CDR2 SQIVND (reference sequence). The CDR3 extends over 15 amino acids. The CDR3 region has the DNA TGTGCCTCCAAGACTTCCTTCCACGGGGCCAACGTCCTGACTTTC. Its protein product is CASKTSFHGANVLTF. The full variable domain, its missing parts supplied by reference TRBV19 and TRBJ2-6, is DGGITQSPKYLFRKEGQNVTLSCEQNLNHDAMYWYRQDPGQGLRLIYYSQIVNDFQKGDIAEGYSVSREKKESFPLTVTSAQKNPTAFYLCASKTSFHGANVLTFGAGSRLTVL.